Listed below are T cell receptor beta chains from one sample, sequenced in a study of human T cells and chemical hapten exposure. TCRdb reanalysed the RACE reads using MiXCR and keeps one entry per CDR3 protein. The table lists about 80,000 distinct CDR3 sequences, 7.5% to 9% of them singletons. The material sequenced was whole blood, taken in connection with sensitization to the hapten diphenylcyclopropenone (DPC). All receptors derive from a woman in her 30s with alopecia areata. Some clones in this sample may be carry-over from other donors' samples. Both conserved end residues are part of each CDR3. The order of the fields is V gene, clone size, J gene, D gene, CDR3 DNA, CDR3 protein. A D gene is named only where the DNA matches it firmly. Expanded clones are given a class, and other clones once, few, many or no size at all.

V: TRBV19; size: NA; J: TRBJ1-2; D: NA; DNA: TGTGCCAGTAGTGCGGTAGGACAGACTTTGAACTATGGCTACACCTTC; CDR3: CASSAVGQTLNYGYTF
V: TRBV6-1; size: NA; J: TRBJ2-7; D: NA; DNA: TGTGCCAGCAGTGGAGTTGTCGGGTACGAGCAGTACTTC; CDR3: CASSGVVGYEQYF
V: TRBV20-1; size: many; J: TRBJ1-5; D: TRBD1; DNA: TGCAGTGCTGGGAGAGGGACAGGGGGAGTCAATCAGCCCCAGCATTTT; CDR3: CSAGRGTGGVNQPQHF
V: TRBV12-3/TRBV12-4; size: NA; J: TRBJ2-7; D: TRBD1; DNA: TGTGCCAGCAGATACGACAGGGGGGACTACGAGCAGTACTTC; CDR3: CASRYDRGDYEQYF
V: TRBV7-9; size: many; J: TRBJ2-2; D: TRBD2; DNA: TGTGCCAGCAGCCCCCTCGGTCGGGGGGGCTCCGGGGAGCTGTTTTTT; CDR3: CASSPLGRGGSGELFF
V: TRBV6-1; size: few; J: TRBJ1-2; D: TRBD1; DNA: TGTGCCAGCAGTGAACGACAGGGCTATGGCTACACCTTC; CDR3: CASSERQGYGYTF
V: TRBV3-1; size: NA; J: TRBJ1-1; D: TRBD1; DNA: TGTGCCAGCAGCCAGCGGGACAGCTTGAACACTGAAGCTTTCTTT; CDR3: CASSQRDSLNTEAFF
V: TRBV29-1; size: many; J: TRBJ1-1; D: NA; DNA: TGCAGCGTTGACTCGAGGGCAGGGGTGGTCGAAGCTTTCTTT; CDR3: CSVDSRAGVVEAFF
V: TRBV5-1; size: NA; J: TRBJ1-3; D: NA; DNA: TGCGCCAGCAGCCTTACCGGACCCTCTGGAAACACCATATATTTT; CDR3: CASSLTGPSGNTIYF
V: TRBV30; size: many; J: TRBJ2-3; D: TRBD2; DNA: TGTGCCTGGAGTGTATTTAGCGGGGGGGCGACAGATACGCAGTATTTT; CDR3: CAWSVFSGGATDTQYF
V: TRBV9; size: many; J: TRBJ1-5; D: NA; DNA: TGTGCCAGCAGCGTAGGCAGCAATCAGCCCCAGCATTTT; CDR3: CASSVGSNQPQHF
V: TRBV5-6; size: many; J: TRBJ1-6; D: NA; DNA: TGTGCCAGCAGCTTGGCGGCAGATAATTCACCCCTCCACTTT; CDR3: CASSLAADNSPLHF
V: TRBV7-2; size: NA; J: TRBJ1-1; D: TRBD1; DNA: TGTGCCAGCAGCCGGGACAGGATCAGCGTAGCTTTCTTT; CDR3: CASSRDRISVAFF
V: TRBV20-1; size: many; J: TRBJ2-7; D: NA; DNA: TGCAGTGCGCTAGGGGACGGTAGGGGGTTGGAGCAGTACTTC; CDR3: CSALGDGRGLEQYF
V: TRBV29-1; size: many; J: TRBJ2-3; D: NA; DNA: TGCAGCGTTGAAAGTGTCGCCGGTGGAGATACGCAGTATTTT; CDR3: CSVESVAGGDTQYF
V: TRBV3-1; size: many; J: TRBJ2-1; D: TRBD2; DNA: TGTGCCAGCAGCTTTAGTAGGGGCGGGGGGCAGTTCTTC; CDR3: CASSFSRGGGQFF
V: TRBV6-2/TRBV6-3; size: few; J: TRBJ2-3; D: TRBD2; DNA: TGTGCCACCTCCCCTTTGGCTAGCGGCCGCACAGATACGCAGTATTTT; CDR3: CATSPLASGRTDTQYF
V: TRBV6-5; size: few; J: TRBJ1-2; D: TRBD1; DNA: TGTGCCAGCAGTTACTCCCCCGGGACAGGGCGCGGCTACACCTTC; CDR3: CASSYSPGTGRGYTF
V: TRBV3-1; size: many; J: TRBJ1-3; D: NA; DNA: TGTGCCAGCAGCCAATATGGGACTGGAAACACCATATATTTT; CDR3: CASSQYGTGNTIYF
V: TRBV12-3/TRBV12-4; size: few; J: TRBJ1-3; D: NA; DNA: TGTGCCAGCAACCCAGGTGACTTGAGAAACACCATATATTTT; CDR3: CASNPGDLRNTIYF
V: TRBV7-8; size: NA; J: TRBJ2-3; D: TRBD2; DNA: TGTGCCAGCAGCTTACTAGCGGTTTCAGATACGCAGTATTTT; CDR3: CASSLLAVSDTQYF
V: TRBV12-3/TRBV12-4; size: many; J: TRBJ2-1; D: TRBD2; DNA: TGTGCCAGCAGTTTCTGGCGGGGGGCCGACAATGAGCAGTTCTTC; CDR3: CASSFWRGADNEQFF
V: TRBV29-1; size: many; J: TRBJ2-1; D: TRBD2; DNA: TGCAGCGTTGTGGAAGTAGCGGGAGATGAGCAGTTCTTC; CDR3: CSVVEVAGDEQFF
V: TRBV19; size: NA; J: TRBJ2-1; D: TRBD2; DNA: TGTGCCAGTAGTATAATTATCGGGCTAGCGGGCGACTCCTACAATGAGCAGTTCTTC; CDR3: CASSIIIGLAGDSYNEQFF
V: TRBV29-1; size: few; J: TRBJ1-1; D: NA; DNA: TGCAGCGTTGAAGATCGGCGCGGGGGCCTGAACACTGAAGCTTTCTTT; CDR3: CSVEDRRGGLNTEAFF
V: TRBV5-1; size: few; J: TRBJ2-3; D: TRBD1; DNA: TGCGCCAGCAGCTTATTGACAGGGGGCTGGAGAGATACGCAGTATTTT; CDR3: CASSLLTGGWRDTQYF
V: TRBV6-5; size: many; J: TRBJ1-2; D: NA; DNA: TGTGCCTCCAAACCAGGGAGCCATTATGGCTACACCTTC; CDR3: CASKPGSHYGYTF
V: TRBV28; size: many; J: TRBJ1-2; D: TRBD1; DNA: TGTGCCAGCAGTCCGGACAGGGGCAACTATGGCTACACCTTC; CDR3: CASSPDRGNYGYTF
V: TRBV10-3; size: many; J: TRBJ2-1; D: TRBD2; DNA: TGTGCCATCAGACCTAGCGGGGAGGGGTCCTACAATGAGCAGTTCTTC; CDR3: CAIRPSGEGSYNEQFF
V: TRBV5-1; size: many; J: TRBJ2-1; D: NA; DNA: TGCGCCAGCAGCTTATTAAGTGGGGGGCGTTGGAATGAGCAGTTCTTC; CDR3: CASSLLSGGRWNEQFF
V: TRBV20-1; size: many; J: TRBJ2-1; D: TRBD2; DNA: TGCAGTGCTAGAGAAGGGAGCGGGGGGATCTATGAGCAGTTCTTC; CDR3: CSAREGSGGIYEQFF
V: TRBV12-3/TRBV12-4; size: many; J: TRBJ2-7; D: NA; DNA: TGTGCCAGCAGTTTAGGGACCTCTCCCCTCGAGCAGTACTTC; CDR3: CASSLGTSPLEQYF
V: TRBV30; size: few; J: TRBJ2-1; D: TRBD2; DNA: TGTGCCTGGACCAGCGGGGGGGACAATGAGCAGTTCTTC; CDR3: CAWTSGGDNEQFF
V: TRBV7-2; size: many; J: TRBJ2-3; D: NA; DNA: TGTGCCAGCAGCCCCTACGGGGGTAGGTCAACAGATACGCAGTATTTT; CDR3: CASSPYGGRSTDTQYF
V: TRBV6-4; size: NA; J: TRBJ1-1; D: NA; DNA: TGTGCCAGCAGTGTGGAGGGTGGCACTGAAGCTTTCTTT; CDR3: CASSVEGGTEAFF
V: TRBV3-1; size: NA; J: TRBJ1-2; D: NA; DNA: TGTGCCAGCAGCGCTAATCAGAACTATGGCTACACCTTC; CDR3: CASSANQNYGYTF
V: TRBV11-1; size: NA; J: TRBJ1-1; D: NA; DNA: TGTGCCAGCAGCTCTTCGCCGAACACTGAAGCTTTCTTT; CDR3: CASSSSPNTEAFF
V: TRBV10-3; size: NA; J: TRBJ1-3; D: TRBD1; DNA: TGTGCCATCAGTGAAGGACAGGGGGCGCATGGAAACACCATATATTTT; CDR3: CAISEGQGAHGNTIYF
V: TRBV6-5; size: many; J: TRBJ2-4; D: TRBD2; DNA: TGTGCCAGCAGTTACTCGGGGGCGGGGGGGACCAAAAACATTCAGTACTTC; CDR3: CASSYSGAGGTKNIQYF
V: TRBV3-1; size: many; J: TRBJ1-2; D: TRBD1; DNA: TGTGCCAGCAGCTTGAGGGACAGGGAGGTAAATGGCTACACCTTC; CDR3: CASSLRDREVNGYTF
V: TRBV2; size: NA; J: TRBJ2-5; D: NA; DNA: TGTGCCAGCAGGGAGGGGACTTCAGGCAGAGAGACCCAGTACTTC; CDR3: CASREGTSGRETQYF
V: TRBV7-9; size: few; J: TRBJ1-2; D: TRBD1; DNA: TGTGCCAGCAGCCGAAGAAACCTAAGACAGGGTGGCGATGGCTACACCTTC; CDR3: CASSRRNLRQGGDGYTF
V: TRBV9; size: few; J: TRBJ2-7; D: NA; DNA: TGTGCCAGCAGCGGACACCCTGGCTACGAGCAGTACTTC; CDR3: CASSGHPGYEQYF
V: TRBV4-1; size: few; J: TRBJ1-1; D: TRBD1; DNA: TGCGCCAGCAGCCAAGAAGGGCAGGGGGCTTTCGGAGCTTTCTTT; CDR3: CASSQEGQGAFGAFF
V: TRBV2; size: many; J: TRBJ1-2; D: NA; DNA: TGTGCCAGCAGTGATGAGGTGGCCAGAAGAGCTAACTATGGCTACACCTTC; CDR3: CASSDEVARRANYGYTF
V: TRBV24-1; size: many; J: TRBJ2-2; D: NA; DNA: TGTGCCACCAGTGATCCCTATGCGAGGGAGCTGTTTTTT; CDR3: CATSDPYARELFF
V: TRBV12-3/TRBV12-4; size: NA; J: TRBJ2-3; D: TRBD2; DNA: TGTGCCAGCAGCCGAAACGGGGGGGGCCGTGGAGATACGCAGTATTTT; CDR3: CASSRNGGGRGDTQYF
V: TRBV30; size: many; J: TRBJ2-3; D: NA; DNA: TGTGCCTGGGACCACCCGGGCACTCGCACAGATACGCAGTATTTT; CDR3: CAWDHPGTRTDTQYF
V: TRBV24-1; size: NA; J: TRBJ1-2; D: TRBD1; DNA: TGTGCCACCAGTGATCCCAGGGACAGGGTCAGCGGCTACACCTTC; CDR3: CATSDPRDRVSGYTF
V: TRBV5-1; size: few; J: TRBJ1-1; D: NA; DNA: TGCGCCAGCAGCTTGTTAGCCAGCGCTTTCACTGAAGCTTTCTTT; CDR3: CASSLLASAFTEAFF
V: TRBV12-3/TRBV12-4; size: few; J: TRBJ2-5; D: NA; DNA: TGTGCCAGCAGTTTATGGCAGCTAGAGACCCAGTACTTC; CDR3: CASSLWQLETQYF
V: TRBV12-3/TRBV12-4; size: many; J: TRBJ2-1; D: NA; DNA: TGTGCCAGCACTCCCCGCTGGGACCTCAATGAGCAGTTCTTC; CDR3: CASTPRWDLNEQFF
V: TRBV5-1; size: few; J: TRBJ1-5; D: TRBD1; DNA: TGCGCCAGCAGCTTGGGGACAGGGGATCAGCCCCAGCATTTT; CDR3: CASSLGTGDQPQHF
V: TRBV6-1; size: many; J: TRBJ1-2; D: TRBD1; DNA: TGTGCCAGCAGGTCGGGACAGGACTATGGCTACACCTTC; CDR3: CASRSGQDYGYTF
V: TRBV20-1; size: many; J: TRBJ2-1; D: TRBD2; DNA: TGCAGTGCTCTAAGACTAGCGGGGGGGTATCTTGAGCAGTTCTTC; CDR3: CSALRLAGGYLEQFF
V: TRBV5-4; size: many; J: TRBJ1-2; D: TRBD1; DNA: TGTGCCAGCAGCCGGACAGGGGGCTTCTATGGCTACACCTTC; CDR3: CASSRTGGFYGYTF
V: TRBV2; size: many; J: TRBJ1-1; D: TRBD1; DNA: TGTGCCAGCAGCCGGGACAGAAATACCTGGAACACTGAAGCTTTCTTT; CDR3: CASSRDRNTWNTEAFF
V: TRBV5-1; size: few; J: TRBJ1-1; D: NA; DNA: TGCGCCAGCAGCATCCAGACAGGGAACACTGAAGCTTTCTTT; CDR3: CASSIQTGNTEAFF